This record covers a single TCR beta chain. Which antigen it targets is not known. The record has no base qualities; no much larger clone is one base away. CDR1 is given as LGHDT and CDR2 as YNNKEL, both from the germline V gene (reference sequence). Spanning cysteine to phenylalanine, the CDR3 consists of 15 amino acids. Kept here is only the CDR3 DNA, which spans 45 bases and is read in frame from base 1. Trimming costs V 2 bases and J 13 bases, and their ends lie 18 bases apart. Library prep was done by the immunoSEQ multiplex PCR assay. TCRdb provides this immuneACCESS table in a form limited to in-frame rearrangements. Some clones are lacking; in checked studies, under half of them reflect an unresolved V gene, and why the rest are absent is not known. This sample comprises 140,000 to 150,000 clones, 93% of them detected only once. The ten largest clones take up under 7% of the sample. The sample originates from a study of control samples from healthy donors and cancer patients (dated by TCRdb to the early 2020s).

The sample taken for sequencing was blood. The chain is encoded by TRBV3-1 (or the pseudogene TRBV3-2) joined to TRBJ1-6, with a weak D call of TRBD1 (5 bases match). The clonotype was recovered from a man between 18 and 35 years old in good health. CDR3 sequence: CASSQSDSRLHPLHF. The sequence in DNA is TGTGCCAGCAGCCAATCTGACAGCAGACTTCATCCCCTCCACTTT.